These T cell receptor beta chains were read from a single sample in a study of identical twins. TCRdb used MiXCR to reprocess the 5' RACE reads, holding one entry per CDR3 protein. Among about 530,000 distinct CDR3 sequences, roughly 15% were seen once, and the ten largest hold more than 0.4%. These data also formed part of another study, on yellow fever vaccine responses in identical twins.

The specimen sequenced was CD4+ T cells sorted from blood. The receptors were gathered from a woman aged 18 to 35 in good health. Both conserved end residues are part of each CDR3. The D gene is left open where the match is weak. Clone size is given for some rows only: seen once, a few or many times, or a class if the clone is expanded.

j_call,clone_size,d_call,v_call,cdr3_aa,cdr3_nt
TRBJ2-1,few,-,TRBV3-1,CASSQDPRGRFF,TGTGCCAGCAGCCAAGATCCAAGAGGGCGGTTCTTC
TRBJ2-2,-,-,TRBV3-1,CASSPLGASGELFF,TGTGCCAGCAGCCCTCTTGGCGCATCAGGGGAGCTGTTTTTT
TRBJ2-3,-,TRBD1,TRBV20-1,CSARDRQGNTNTQYF,TGCAGTGCTAGAGATCGACAGGGAAACACGAATACGCAGTATTTT
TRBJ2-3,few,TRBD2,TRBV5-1,CASSPGLAGTLSTDTQYF,TGCGCCAGCAGCCCCGGACTAGCGGGAACCCTTAGCACAGATACGCAGTATTTT
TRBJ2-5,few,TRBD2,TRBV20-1,CSAGGRAKETQYF,TGCAGTGCTGGGGGGAGGGCCAAAGAGACCCAGTACTTC
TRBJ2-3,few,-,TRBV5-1,CASSQPRGGTDTQYF,TGCGCCAGCAGCCAACCGCGTGGTGGCACAGATACGCAGTATTTT
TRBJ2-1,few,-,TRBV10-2,CASSEYDMGPAETEQFF,TGCGCCAGCAGTGAGTACGATATGGGCCCAGCCGAGACTGAGCAGTTCTTC
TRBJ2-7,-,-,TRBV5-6,CASTAQDRGVYEQYF,TGTGCCAGCACTGCCCAGGACCGAGGGGTCTACGAGCAGTACTTC
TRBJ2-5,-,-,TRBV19,CASSMGRKETQYF,TGTGCCAGCAGCATGGGTCGGAAAGAGACCCAGTACTTC
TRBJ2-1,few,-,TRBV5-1,CASKETENNEQFF,TGCGCCAGCAAAGAGACAGAGAACAATGAGCAGTTCTTC
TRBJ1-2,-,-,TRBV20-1,CSAVTRGFNYGYTF,TGCAGTGCCGTCACCAGGGGTTTTAACTATGGCTACACCTTC
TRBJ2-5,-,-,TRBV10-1,CASSYNGAAETQYF,TGCGCCAGCAGCTACAACGGGGCAGCGGAGACCCAGTACTTC
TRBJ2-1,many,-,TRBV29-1,CSVDRGEQFF,TGCAGCGTGGATCGGGGGGAGCAGTTCTTC
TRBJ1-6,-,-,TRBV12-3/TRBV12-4,CASSFGTLNSPLHF,TGTGCCAGCAGTTTTGGAACTCTTAATTCACCCCTCCACTTT
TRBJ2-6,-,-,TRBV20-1,CSAPTGGRAFSGANVLTF,TGCAGTGCTCCAACCGGGGGCAGGGCATTCTCTGGGGCCAACGTCCTGACTTTC
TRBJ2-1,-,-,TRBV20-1,CSARWGTHSYNEQFF,TGCAGTGCTCGGTGGGGCACCCACTCCTACAATGAGCAGTTCTTC
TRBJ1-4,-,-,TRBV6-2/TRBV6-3,CASSSVRGNEKLFF,TGTGCCAGCAGTTCCGTCCGTGGGAATGAAAAACTGTTTTTT
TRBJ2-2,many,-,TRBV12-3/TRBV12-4,CASSIGDLTGELFF,TGTGCCAGCAGTATAGGGGACCTCACCGGGGAGCTGTTTTTT
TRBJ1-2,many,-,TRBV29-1,CSVENNYGYTF,TGCAGCGTTGAGAATAACTATGGCTACACCTTC
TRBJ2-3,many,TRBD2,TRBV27,CASSGREVSTDTQYF,TGTGCCAGCTCCGGACGGGAGGTGAGCACAGATACGCAGTATTTT
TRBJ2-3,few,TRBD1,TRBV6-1,CASGRRGSTDTQYF,TGTGCCAGCGGACGCAGGGGGAGCACAGATACGCAGTATTTT
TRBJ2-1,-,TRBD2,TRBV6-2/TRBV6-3,CASSSSAVGTSGSGLYNEQFF,TGTGCCAGCAGTTCCTCCGCCGTTGGGACTAGCGGGAGTGGGCTATACAATGAGCAGTTCTTC
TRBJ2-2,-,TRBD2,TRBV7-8,CASSLVASGGANTGELFF,TGTGCCAGCAGCTTAGTCGCTAGCGGGGGGGCGAACACCGGGGAGCTGTTTTTT
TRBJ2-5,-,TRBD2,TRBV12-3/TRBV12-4,CASSLASGGETQYF,TGTGCCAGCAGTTTAGCCAGCGGGGGAGAGACCCAGTACTTC
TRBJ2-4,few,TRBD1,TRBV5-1,CASSLDRQGIKNIQYF,TGCGCCAGCAGCTTGGACCGACAGGGGATAAAAAACATTCAGTACTTC
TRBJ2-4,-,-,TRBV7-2,CASSPRPLAKNIQYF,TGTGCCAGCAGCCCTCGGCCCTTAGCCAAAAACATTCAGTACTTC
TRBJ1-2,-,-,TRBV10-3,CAISETDYGYTF,TGTGCCATCAGTGAAACTGACTATGGCTACACCTTC
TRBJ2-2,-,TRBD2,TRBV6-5,CASSYVAGGVTGELFF,TGTGCCAGCAGTTACGTAGCGGGAGGTGTTACCGGGGAGCTGTTTTTT
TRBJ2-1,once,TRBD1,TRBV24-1,CATSAGGTGLNEQFF,TGTGCCACCAGTGCAGGAGGGACAGGGTTGAATGAGCAGTTCTTC
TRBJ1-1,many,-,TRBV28,CASSLSALGGTGTEAFF,TGTGCCAGCAGTTTATCCGCCTTAGGAGGGACGGGTACTGAAGCTTTCTTT
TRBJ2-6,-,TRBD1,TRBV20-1,CSAVTGGSVGANVLTF,TGCAGTGCTGTGACAGGGGGCTCGGTCGGGGCCAACGTCCTGACTTTC
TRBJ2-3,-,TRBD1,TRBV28,CASSLIGGQGEGTQYF,TGTGCCAGCAGTTTAATCGGTGGACAGGGAGAAGGTACGCAGTATTTT
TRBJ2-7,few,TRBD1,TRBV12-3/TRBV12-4,CASRQGATYEQYF,TGTGCCAGCAGACAGGGGGCGACCTACGAGCAGTACTTC
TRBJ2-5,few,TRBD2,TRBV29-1,CSTRTTLLAGGQETQYF,TGCAGCACACGTACGACACTACTAGCGGGAGGGCAAGAGACCCAGTACTTC
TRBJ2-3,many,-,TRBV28,CASSLYETFTDTQYF,TGTGCCAGCAGTTTATACGAGACTTTCACAGATACGCAGTATTTT
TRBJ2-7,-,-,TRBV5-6,CASTFGGPIGEQYF,TGTGCCAGCACCTTTGGAGGCCCTATCGGCGAGCAGTACTTC
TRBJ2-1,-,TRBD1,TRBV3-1,CASSGRGIGNEQFF,TGTGCCAGCAGCGGCAGGGGGATTGGCAATGAGCAGTTCTTC
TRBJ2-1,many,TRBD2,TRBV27,CASSLGTSGVNEQFF,TGTGCCAGCAGTTTAGGGACTAGCGGGGTCAATGAGCAGTTCTTC
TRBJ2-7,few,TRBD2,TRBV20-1,CSAFPTGSSGGISYEQYF,TGCAGTGCTTTCCCAACCGGTTCTAGCGGGGGAATCTCCTACGAGCAGTACTTC
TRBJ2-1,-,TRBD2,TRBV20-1,CSATPSGLHNEQFF,TGCAGTGCTACCCCTAGCGGGTTACACAATGAGCAGTTCTTC